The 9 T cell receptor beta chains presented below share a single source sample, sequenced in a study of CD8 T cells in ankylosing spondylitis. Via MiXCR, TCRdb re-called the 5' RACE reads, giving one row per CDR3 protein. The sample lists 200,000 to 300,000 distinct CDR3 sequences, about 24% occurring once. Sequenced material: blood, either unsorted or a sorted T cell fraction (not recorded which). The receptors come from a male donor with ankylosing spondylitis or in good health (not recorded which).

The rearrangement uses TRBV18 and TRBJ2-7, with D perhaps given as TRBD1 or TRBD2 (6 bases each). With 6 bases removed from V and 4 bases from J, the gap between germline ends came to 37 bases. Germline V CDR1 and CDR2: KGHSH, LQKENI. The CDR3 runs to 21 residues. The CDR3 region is CASSGQQGLATRGILGYEQYF. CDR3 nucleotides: TGTGCCAGCTCTGGACAACAGGGTCTAGCGACGCGGGGTATCCTCGGGTACGAGCAGTACTTC.

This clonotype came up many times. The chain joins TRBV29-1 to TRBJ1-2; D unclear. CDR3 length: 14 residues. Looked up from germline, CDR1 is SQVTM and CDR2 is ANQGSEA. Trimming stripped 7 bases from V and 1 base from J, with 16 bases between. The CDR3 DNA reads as TGCAGCGCCACCGCGCCCGGTCTTAACTATGGCTACACCTTC. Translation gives CSATAPGLNYGYTF.

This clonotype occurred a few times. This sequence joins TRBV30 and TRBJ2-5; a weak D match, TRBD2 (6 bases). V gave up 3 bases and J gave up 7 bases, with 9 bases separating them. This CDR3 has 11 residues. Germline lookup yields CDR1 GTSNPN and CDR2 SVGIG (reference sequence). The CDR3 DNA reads TGTGCCTGGAGCGTGGAGGGGACCCAGTACTTC. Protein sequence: CAWSVEGTQYF.

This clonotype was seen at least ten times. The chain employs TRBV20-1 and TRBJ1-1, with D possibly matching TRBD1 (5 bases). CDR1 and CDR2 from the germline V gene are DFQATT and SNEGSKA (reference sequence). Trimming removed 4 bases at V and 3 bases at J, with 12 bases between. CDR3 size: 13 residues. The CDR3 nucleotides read TGCAGTGCTACGGGGGACGTCGACACTGAAGCTTTCTTT. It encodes CSATGDVDTEAFF.

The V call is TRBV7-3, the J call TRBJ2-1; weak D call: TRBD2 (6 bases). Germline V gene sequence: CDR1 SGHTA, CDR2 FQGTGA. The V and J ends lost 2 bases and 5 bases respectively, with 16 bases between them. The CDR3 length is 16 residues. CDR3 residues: CASSLFPPSADNEQFF. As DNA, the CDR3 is TGTGCCAGCAGCTTATTCCCGCCTAGCGCAGACAATGAGCAGTTCTTC.

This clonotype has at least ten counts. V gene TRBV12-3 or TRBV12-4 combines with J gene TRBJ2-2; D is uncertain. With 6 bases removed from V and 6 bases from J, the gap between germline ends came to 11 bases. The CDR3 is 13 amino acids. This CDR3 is CASRPLESGELFF. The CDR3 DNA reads TGTGCCAGCAGACCCCTAGAATCCGGGGAGCTGTTTTTT.

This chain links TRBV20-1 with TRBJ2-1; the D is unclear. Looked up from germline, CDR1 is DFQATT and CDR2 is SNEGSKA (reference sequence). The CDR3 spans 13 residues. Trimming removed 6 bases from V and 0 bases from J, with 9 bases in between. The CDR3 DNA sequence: TGCAGTGCCACCGCCTTCTCCTACAATGAGCAGTTCTTC. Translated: CSATAFSYNEQFF.

CDR3 loop: CSAKREGPGSPLHF. The CDR3 DNA reads as TGCAGTGCTAAGCGGGAGGGTCCGGGTTCACCCCTCCACTTT. This chain connects TRBV20-1 to TRBJ1-6; D gene unclear. The CDR3 totals 14 residues. CDR1 and CDR2 from the germline V gene are DFQATT and SNEGSKA (reference sequence). Trimming stripped 4 bases from V and 9 bases from J, with 16 bases between.

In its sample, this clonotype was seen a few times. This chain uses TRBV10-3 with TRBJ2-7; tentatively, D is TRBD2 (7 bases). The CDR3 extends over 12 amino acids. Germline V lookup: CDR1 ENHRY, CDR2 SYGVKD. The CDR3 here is CAFGRGEHEQYF. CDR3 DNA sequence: TGTGCTTTTGGGAGGGGGGAACACGAGCAGTACTTC.